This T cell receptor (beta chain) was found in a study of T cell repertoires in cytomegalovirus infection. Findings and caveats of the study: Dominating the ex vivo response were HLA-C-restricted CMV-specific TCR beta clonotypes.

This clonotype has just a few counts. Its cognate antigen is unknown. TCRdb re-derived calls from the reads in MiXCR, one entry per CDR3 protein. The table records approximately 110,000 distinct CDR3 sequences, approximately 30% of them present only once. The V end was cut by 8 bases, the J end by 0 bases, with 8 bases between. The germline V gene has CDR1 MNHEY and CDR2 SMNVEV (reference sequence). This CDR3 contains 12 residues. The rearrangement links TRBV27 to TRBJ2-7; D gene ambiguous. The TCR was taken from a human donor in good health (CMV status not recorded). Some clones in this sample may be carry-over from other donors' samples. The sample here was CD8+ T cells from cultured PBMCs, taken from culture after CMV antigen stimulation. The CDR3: CASLASSYEQYF. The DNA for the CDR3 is TGTGCCAGCCTCGCCTCCTCCTACGAGCAGTACTTC.